This T cell receptor (beta chain) originates from a study of T cell responses to AZD1222 COVID-19 vaccine listed by TCRdb under 2021. Background for the entire study: A total of approximately 230 trial participants underwent TCR sequencing, of whom 207 received two doses of AZD1222 and 26 received two doses of the MenACWY control vaccine. Trial participants were enrolled by age into 18-55, 56-69 and 70-plus year subgroups, with about 150, 27 and 61 TCR-sequenced participants respectively. Broad study findings and their caveats: The whole spike protein was spanned by vaccine-associated CD4 TCRs, and dominant responses were seen in regions 160-218 and 743-854. After two AZD1222 doses, spike-specific TCR breadth and depth were significantly higher than at day 0 and than in MenACWY recipients. The 56-69-year group was small, and its depth increase did not reach significance, likely because of low power. Participants were mostly white British and included more females than males, and it was suggested by the authors that clonal diversity may have been underestimated. Conclusions about previously exposed vaccinees are limited, since just 6 or 7 AZD1222 recipients were seropositive for SARS-CoV-2 at baseline. Reportedly, almost half of the unique spike-specific TCRs recognized epitopes lying outside the regions that are mutated in the B.1.351 and B.1.1.7 variants. Because no day 14 peak-response samples were available, repertoires were characterized only after the peak T cell response.

The time point label of this sample denotes: about 28 days (+/-7) after the second vaccine dose. AZD1222 recipients given second doses at about 4 weeks or at about 12 weeks were pooled, since spike-specific TCR depth and breadth were not found to differ between the two schedules. Vaccinee samples came from UK trials COV001 and COV002, including a single-blind randomized controlled phase 2/3 trial of AZD1222 (ChAdOx1 nCoV-19) in healthy adults. For TCRbeta chain sequencing, PBMC samples from trial participants were taken at day 0 and at day 28 after the second dose. The CDR1 and CDR2 encoded by the germline V gene are MDHEN and SYDVKM. The CDR3 numbers 14 residues from cysteine through phenylalanine. The only DNA kept is the CDR3, 42 bases in frame from the first base. V is pared back by 6 bases and J by 3 bases, with 12 bases lying between the germline termini. About this clone: The target of this receptor is not known. No base quality information exists; no much larger clone differs at one position.

The CDR3 regions of human TCRbeta chains were analyzed by immunosequencing. In the source study's methods: Repertoire TCRs were matched against a reference library of SARS-CoV-2-specific TCRs generated with the MIRA antigen-specificity platform. Breadth meant the fraction of unique TCRs that were SARS-CoV-2-associated, whereas depth meant the fraction of total T cells that were SARS-CoV-2-associated. Using the MIRA data, each spike-specific TCR was mapped to the spike region that the TCR reacts to and placed in a CD4 or CD8 class. Log10-transformed breadth and depth values were compared by one-way ANOVA with Sidak's multiple comparisons tests. TCRdb re-hosts the immuneACCESS table, in-frame sequences only. Its copies lack some clones; in the studies checked, an unresolved V gene accounts for under half of them, and the cause for the rest is not known. That table supplies the V and J calls and clone size; D and trimming were determined from the DNA. The sample table records around 200,000 clones; about 88% of these occur just once. Jointly, the top ten make up roughly 26% of the sample.

Specimen: peripheral blood, collected 28 days after the second AZD1222 dose. The rearranged chain carries TRBV28 and TRBJ1-5; the D segment cannot be called with confidence. The source of this sequence is an adult who received the AZD1222 COVID-19 vaccine. The DNA sequence follows: TGTGCCAGCAGCCCCGACAAGCTCAATCAGCCCCAGCATTTT. Translated, it reads CASSPDKLNQPQHF.